This T cell receptor (beta chain) is from a study of cytomegalovirus exposure and HLA in healthy donors (TCRdb year 2017). Regarding the study in general: According to an earlier analysis of 550 to 750 of the donors, 200 million or so T cells yielded 117 million unique TCR beta sequences and approximately 300 Gb of sequence data. The study was designed to test whether signatures of past pathogen exposure could be identified by cataloging public T cell receptors. Among the roughly 400 genotyped donors, roughly 80% belonged to the genetic ancestry cluster associated with self-reported Caucasian donors. About five DR-DQ haplotypes were handled as single units for association and clustering, since linkage in the cohort was strong. In the later analysis, no new phenotypic data were used to find candidate immune exposures; instead, reliance was placed on TCR beta sequences and their occurrence across donors. A separate validation cohort of 90 to 150 different subjects was used in addition to the approximately 700-subject first cohort. To decide whether each TCR beta V gene segment behaved as functional or pseudogenic, an earlier analysis of nearly 600 of the donors relied on high-throughput TCR beta sequencing. A later analysis re-analyzed previously published TCR beta repertoires from roughly 600 donors and added high-resolution HLA genotyping to study TCR occurrence patterns. In a later genetic analysis, genome-wide SNP genotypes for about three fifths of the roughly 670 donors were used, and that subset was treated as a discovery cohort. Class I and class II HLA loci were covered by the typing at four-digit resolution. Roughly 320 gigabases of sequencing data and about 92 million unique TCR sequences made up an early release that covered about 640 HLA-typed donors. The study used immunosequencing to profile the T cell repertoires of approximately 690 subjects and linked those repertoires to cytomegalovirus serostatus. The number of typed donors differed by locus: about 629-630 for A, B, C, DRB1 and DQB1; 522 for DQA1; approximately 610 for DPA1; and about 470 for DPB1. Among roughly 400 genotyped donors of the cohort, an average of about 240,000 unique TCR beta nucleotide sequences was sequenced per donor, of which about 19% were non-productive. To predict cytomegalovirus infection status, the study combined high-throughput TCR immunosequencing, statistical association of individual TCRs with disease status, and machine learning. Every discovery cohort repertoire had been produced on one sequencing platform. Alongside the repertoire data, information on donor age, sex, ethnicity and CMV serostatus was compiled.

The cohort was made up of 650 to 700 healthy bone marrow donors. All cohort members were sampled while nominally healthy, although unrecorded immune exposures were likely present. The donor was CMV seropositive and was included in the group of 250 to 300 seropositive cohort members. A peripheral blood sample was collected from each donor, and TCR beta sequencing was performed on peripheral blood mononuclear cells. Genomic DNA extraction from the blood cell samples was performed with the Qiagen DNeasy Blood Extraction Kit. The CDR3, cysteine through phenylalanine, is 12 amino acids long. Of the read, only the CDR3 DNA is kept; its 36 bases are in frame from base 1. Taken from the germline V gene (reference sequence), the CDR1 and CDR2 loops are GTSNPN and SVGIG. The junction shows trimming of 0 bases on V and 4 bases on J, plus 4 bases between the germline ends. As for this clone: It has no known antigen specificity. No base qualities exist here, and no much larger clone lies one base off it.

The full study reports these points: In a later genetic analysis, a missense DCLRE1C variant was associated with V-gene and J-gene trimming of TCR beta chains, and the association was replicated in an independent cohort. Broadly in line with IMGT annotations, most TCR beta V segments showed up in productive rearrangements about 90% or about 30% of the time in an earlier analysis of under 700 of the donors. In a later analysis, HLA-associated TCR beta chains showed more clonal expansion and lower generation probabilities than non-associated chains that were equally common. According to a later analysis, parvovirus B19, influenza, CMV and Epstein-Barr virus appeared linked to several top co-occurrence clusters. Immune exposure information for the cohort was limited to CMV serostatus. A further reported finding was that TCR beta sequences accurately predicted the HLA-A and HLA-B alleles for most subjects in the first cohort. Because some donors lacked HLA typing at each locus, the association tests relied only on the typed subset. The classifier was reported to diagnose cytomegalovirus status with high specificity and sensitivity in both the original and validation cohorts. According to the authors, the approach could potentially be generalized to other disease states and immunological phenotypes. This cohort had only TCR beta chains sequenced, and the lack of alpha or paired-chain data limited which features could be detected. Specific HLA alleles were associated with roughly 17,000 TCR beta sequences at a false discovery rate of 0.05 in a later analysis. Because counts were too low, roughly 17 rarely observed V segments, including chromosome 9 orphons, were left out of the earlier analysis of roughly 600 of the donors. A later genetic analysis reported fewer N-insertions in productive TCRs among donors in an Asian-associated ancestry cluster than the roughly 670-donor mean. Some IMGT-functional V segments, including TRBV6-2 and TRBV6-3, could not be told apart with the 87-base-pair reads, so those segments were excluded. A group of highly shared sequence variants was considered likely to be a technical artifact of the sequencing pipeline. Sequencing depth was assumed to be roughly uniform across donors in the presence/absence analyses, though that assumption may not hold. A total of about 180 TCR beta chains were listed by the study as associated with cytomegalovirus. A few of the identified cytomegalovirus-associated TCR beta chains were confirmed in vitro to be specific for cytomegalovirus antigens. When HLA alleles, especially DR and DQ, strongly co-occurred, TCR associations were difficult to assign to individual alleles. According to a later analysis, most CMV-associated TCR beta chains appeared to be HLA-restricted, and the HLA associations seemed to be driven largely by CMV exposure. While some public TCRs were present in many individuals, most TCR sequences turned up only very rarely across donors. In a later analysis, TCR association rates were found to vary across HLA loci, with the most associated TCRs seen for DRB1 alleles and the fewest for HLA-C alleles. Linkage disequilibrium might explain the correlated functional status among segregating V segments, but an unknown experimental factor could not be ruled out.

The library was obtained by the immunoSEQ multiplex PCR assay. For the multiplex PCR, a mixture combining 60 forward primers for TCR Vbeta segments and 13 reverse primers for TCR Jbeta segments was used. Amplification of the CDR3 region of rearranged TCR beta genes was performed with a multiplex PCR assay on genomic DNA. Amplified TCR beta libraries were sequenced as 87-base-pair reads on the Illumina HiSeq System. For the original study's pipeline: In a later analysis, tens of millions of unique TCR beta chains were counted across the 500 to 700 repertoires, and about 9.9 million of these chains were shared by at least two donors. To remove PCR and sequencing errors, raw reads were error-corrected and collapsed into unique sequences using a nearest-neighbor algorithm that merged closely related sequences. CDR3 sequences were aligned to IMGT reference sequences to assign V, D and J gene segments. For a sequence to be retained, a match of at least six nucleotides was required to both a V gene segment and a J gene segment. Rearrangements were classified as productive when the CDR3 lacked stop codons and remained in frame with V and J, and all other rearrangements were classified as non-productive. Following IMGT convention, CDR3 was defined as the stretch from the second conserved V-encoded cysteine to the conserved J-encoded phenylalanine. Sequences without an unambiguous match to a single V gene segment were excluded from the earlier analysis of about 640 of the donors. In an earlier analysis of some 590 of the donors, a V segment was called functional when productive rearrangements were above 56.7%, and segregating when the standard deviation between donors exceeded 5%. A statistical classification framework was developed to diagnose cytomegalovirus status using the catalog of TCR beta chain sequences. V and J gene assignment, in a later analysis, came from comparing TCR nucleotide sequences with IMGT/GENE-DB human TR gene sequences. A later analysis assigned CDR3 sequences and most-parsimonious VDJ recombination scenarios with the TCRdist pipeline. In a later analysis, each TCR beta chain was defined by its CDR3 amino acid sequence together with its V-gene family, and reads without a unique V-gene family were excluded. To address suspected cross-contamination and a sequencing artifact, a later analysis removed 550 to 750 highly shared, low-generation-probability nucleotide sequences. In a later analysis, a clonal expansion index for each public chain was calculated from normalized within-repertoire ranks of inferred template counts. In a later analysis, generation probabilities were computed using a VDJ recombination model fitted to out-of-frame rearrangements, and the results were checked against IGoR. A later analysis scored TCR-TCR, TCR-HLA and TCR-CMV co-occurrence with hypergeometric tests, applying a repertoire-size bias correction to TCR pairs. In a later analysis, false discovery rates were estimated by permuting HLA or CMV assignments 20 times. A later analysis grouped co-occurring TCRs with DBSCAN, adding TCRdist sequence similarity when clustering within HLA-allele-positive subsets. Co-occurrence clustering excluded repertoires with fewer than 30,000 or more than 120,000 public chains, plus five with anomalous nucleotide sharing. What TCRdb holds here is the immuneACCESS table cut down to in-frame rearrangements. Part of the clones is not present; checked against another copy, under half of the missing clones reflect an unresolved V gene, and the others are unexplained. V and J calls and clone size are given by that table; D and trimming were obtained from the DNA. This sample holds approximately 89,000 clones; about three fifths were observed only once. The leading ten clones occupy approximately 5% of the sample.

Material: PBMCs. The V and J segments used are TRBV30 and TRBJ2-1; no D gene call is confident. The receptor was isolated from a woman in her twenties or thirties in good health and CMV-seropositive. The sequenced DNA: TGTGCCTGGAGTGTACTGTACAATGAGCAGTTCTTC. It encodes CAWSVLYNEQFF.